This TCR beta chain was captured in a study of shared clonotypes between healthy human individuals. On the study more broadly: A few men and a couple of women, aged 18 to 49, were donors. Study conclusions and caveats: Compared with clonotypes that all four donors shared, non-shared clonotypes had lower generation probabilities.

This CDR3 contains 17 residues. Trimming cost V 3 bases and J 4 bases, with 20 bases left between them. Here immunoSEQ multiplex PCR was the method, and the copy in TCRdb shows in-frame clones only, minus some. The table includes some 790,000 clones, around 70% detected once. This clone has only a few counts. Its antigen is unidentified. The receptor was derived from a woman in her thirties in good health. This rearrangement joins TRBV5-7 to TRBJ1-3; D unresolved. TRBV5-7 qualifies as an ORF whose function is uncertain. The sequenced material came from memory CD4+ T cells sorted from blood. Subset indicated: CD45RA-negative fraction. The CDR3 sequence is CASSSRQSLLRGNTIYF. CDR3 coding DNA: TGTGCCAGCAGCTCGCGGCAGTCCCTTCTCCGGGGAAACACCATATATTTT.